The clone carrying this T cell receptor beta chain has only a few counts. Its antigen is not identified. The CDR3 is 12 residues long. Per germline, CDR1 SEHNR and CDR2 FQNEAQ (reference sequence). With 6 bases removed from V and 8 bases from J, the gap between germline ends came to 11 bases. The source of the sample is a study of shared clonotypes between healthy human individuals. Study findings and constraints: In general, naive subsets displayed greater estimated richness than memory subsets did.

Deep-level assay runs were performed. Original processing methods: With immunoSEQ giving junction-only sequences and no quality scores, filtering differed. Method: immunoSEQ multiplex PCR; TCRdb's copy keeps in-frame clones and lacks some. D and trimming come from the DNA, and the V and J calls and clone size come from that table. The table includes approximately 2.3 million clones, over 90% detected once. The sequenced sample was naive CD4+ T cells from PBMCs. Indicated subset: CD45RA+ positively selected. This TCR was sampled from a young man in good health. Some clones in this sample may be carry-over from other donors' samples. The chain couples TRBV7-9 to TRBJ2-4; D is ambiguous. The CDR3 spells CASRSERDIQYF. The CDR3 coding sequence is TGTGCCAGCAGGTCAGAACGGGACATTCAGTACTTC.